This T cell receptor (beta chain) was recorded in a study of blood T cell repertoires in COVID-19. The wider study: Sources were T cells, B-cell-depleted T cells, or PBMCs; the material itself was cDNA or gDNA.

Germline V gives CDR1 SGHRS, CDR2 YFSETQ. V lost 0 bases and J lost 2, with 8 bases in between. The CDR3 sequence is 15 residues long. Authors' data handling: Scientists estimated how many nucleated cells there were by amplifying reference gene primers. The protocol was immunoSEQ multiplex PCR, while the TCRdb copy is restricted to in-frame clones and leaves out a portion. D and trimming were read from the DNA, whereas the V and J calls and clone size are those reported in that table. The profile shows about 80,000 clones, about four fifths of them singletons. The sample was peripheral blood. This receptor was identified in a man older than 75 with acute or convalescent COVID-19. The J gene is TRBJ2-2, the V gene TRBV5-1; perhaps TRBD1 as D (5 bases). DNA of the CDR3: TGCGCCAGCAGCTTGGGGCAGGGAAACACCGGGGAGCTGTTTTTT. Its protein is CASSLGQGNTGELFF.